A single T cell receptor beta chain is shown here with its context. Its antigen remains unidentified. Trimming left V 5 bases short and J 5 bases short, with 10 bases between. Germline V gene sequence: CDR1 SGDLS, CDR2 YYNGEE. The CDR3 runs to 12 residues. The sample belongs to a study of radiation and T cells in renal cell carcinoma. Study-level information: Nephrectomy followed 15 Gy stereotactic body radiation by 4 weeks.

Only in-frame clones appear in the TCRdb table, and some are missing; sequencing was by immunoSEQ multiplex PCR. Of roughly 150,000 clones in the sample, 87% were seen once. Time point: blood 2 weeks post-SBRT. Specified treatment: 15 Gy SBRT to primary tumor, nephrectomy 4 weeks later. The tumor was a clear cell renal cell carcinoma. Findings of the study overall: Without pretreatment biopsies, baseline tumor clonotype presence was undetermined. From baseline, blood top tumor clonotypes peaked at 2 weeks post-radiation.

This sequence joins TRBV9 and TRBJ2-5; D unresolved. This TCR derives from a woman between 45 and 60 years old with renal cell carcinoma. Sequencing used blood, obtained from a patient whose treatment included radiotherapy and nephrectomy. The CDR3, as DNA: TGTGCCAGCAGGTCGGCGGACGAGACCCAGTACTTC. Translating gives CASRSADETQYF. Variable domain in full (rest from reference TRBV9 and TRBJ2-5): DSGVTQTPKHLITATGQRVTLRCSPRSGDLSVYWYQQSLDQGLQFLIQYYNGEERAKGNILERFSAQQFPDLHSELNLSSLELGDSALYFCASRSADETQYFGPGTRLLVL.